These T cell receptor beta chains were read from a single sample in a study of T cell changes during pregnancy in multiple sclerosis. Clones were sequenced by immunoSEQ multiplex PCR, and TCRdb holds only the in-frame ones, with some missing. Here the sample spans 100,000 or so clones, 85% to 95% being singletons. Sequencing used peripheral blood, obtained before pregnancy. These receptors were collected from a female donor with multiple sclerosis, enrolled in a pregnancy study. Both conserved end residues are part of each CDR3. Each record gives: clone size, CDR3 length, V gene, J gene, CDR3 protein. Not every row has a clone size; where given, it reads once, few, many or a size class.

clone_size: NA; cdr3_length: 13; v_call: TRBV19; j_call: TRBJ2-1; cdr3_aa: CASSPTAYNEQFF
clone_size: NA; cdr3_length: 18; v_call: TRBV21-1; j_call: TRBJ1-1; cdr3_aa: CASSATGDRGTMNTEAFF
clone_size: NA; cdr3_length: 17; v_call: TRBV2; j_call: TRBJ2-1; cdr3_aa: CASSEGRGGRLQDEQFF
clone_size: once; cdr3_length: 12; v_call: TRBV6-5; j_call: TRBJ2-7; cdr3_aa: CASSYAGGEQYF
clone_size: once; cdr3_length: 16; v_call: TRBV27; j_call: TRBJ2-3; cdr3_aa: CASSPLAGGSTDTQYF
clone_size: NA; cdr3_length: 13; v_call: TRBV27; j_call: TRBJ1-2; cdr3_aa: CASSLWAGDGYTF
clone_size: NA; cdr3_length: 16; v_call: TRBV18; j_call: TRBJ2-2; cdr3_aa: CASSPRRQENTGELFF
clone_size: NA; cdr3_length: 15; v_call: TRBV6-4; j_call: TRBJ2-2; cdr3_aa: CASSSLGGNAGELFF
clone_size: NA; cdr3_length: 17; v_call: TRBV11-2; j_call: TRBJ2-2; cdr3_aa: CASSRTLSGELYGELFF
clone_size: NA; cdr3_length: 16; v_call: TRBV4-3; j_call: TRBJ2-7; cdr3_aa: CASSHRRTSGPYEQYF
clone_size: NA; cdr3_length: 16; v_call: TRBV6-6; j_call: TRBJ2-7; cdr3_aa: CASSYRVLAGTYEQYF
clone_size: NA; cdr3_length: 14; v_call: TRBV6-5; j_call: TRBJ1-5; cdr3_aa: CASSRQGGNQPQHF
clone_size: NA; cdr3_length: 13; v_call: TRBV7-9; j_call: TRBJ1-1; cdr3_aa: CASSRSSGTEAFF
clone_size: NA; cdr3_length: 12; v_call: TRBV5-1; j_call: TRBJ2-7; cdr3_aa: CASSDSLNEQYF
clone_size: NA; cdr3_length: 16; v_call: TRBV5-4; j_call: TRBJ2-5; cdr3_aa: CASSVPRTGRQETQYF
clone_size: NA; cdr3_length: 14; v_call: TRBV7-7; j_call: TRBJ2-5; cdr3_aa: CASSRTGGGETQYF
clone_size: NA; cdr3_length: 18; v_call: TRBV7-9; j_call: TRBJ2-1; cdr3_aa: CASSALPGTSISYNEQFF
clone_size: NA; cdr3_length: 12; v_call: TRBV10-2; j_call: TRBJ2-1; cdr3_aa: CASRDRVNEQFF
clone_size: NA; cdr3_length: 12; v_call: TRBV30; j_call: TRBJ2-7; cdr3_aa: CVLDRGGYEQYF
clone_size: NA; cdr3_length: 15; v_call: TRBV2; j_call: TRBJ1-2; cdr3_aa: CASSVRGGSSGGYTF
clone_size: NA; cdr3_length: 14; v_call: TRBV11-2; j_call: TRBJ2-7; cdr3_aa: CASSLAGEKAEQYF
clone_size: once; cdr3_length: 15; v_call: TRBV9; j_call: TRBJ2-5; cdr3_aa: CASSYITGQQETQYF
clone_size: NA; cdr3_length: 15; v_call: TRBV28; j_call: TRBJ1-5; cdr3_aa: CASSPTTGGLGPQHF
clone_size: NA; cdr3_length: 14; v_call: TRBV11-1; j_call: TRBJ2-7; cdr3_aa: CASSATISEYEQYF
clone_size: once; cdr3_length: 16; v_call: TRBV11-2; j_call: TRBJ2-2; cdr3_aa: CASKGLAGGPDGELFF
clone_size: NA; cdr3_length: 16; v_call: TRBV11-2; j_call: TRBJ1-1; cdr3_aa: CASSLGVGQGRTEAFF
clone_size: NA; cdr3_length: 15; v_call: TRBV7-2; j_call: TRBJ2-7; cdr3_aa: CASSLRRDRGNEQYF
clone_size: NA; cdr3_length: 17; v_call: TRBV9; j_call: TRBJ2-1; cdr3_aa: CASSPGRGLAGNNEQFF
clone_size: NA; cdr3_length: 15; v_call: TRBV27; j_call: TRBJ2-1; cdr3_aa: CATSAIPSGRNEQFF
clone_size: NA; cdr3_length: 13; v_call: TRBV27; j_call: TRBJ2-7; cdr3_aa: CASSRRAGREQYF
clone_size: NA; cdr3_length: 14; v_call: TRBV7-9; j_call: TRBJ1-2; cdr3_aa: CASSLDGGTYGYTF
clone_size: NA; cdr3_length: 14; v_call: TRBV11-2; j_call: TRBJ2-7; cdr3_aa: CASSLGVGAYEQYF
clone_size: NA; cdr3_length: 12; v_call: TRBV30; j_call: TRBJ2-1; cdr3_aa: CAWSLASNEQFF
clone_size: once; cdr3_length: 15; v_call: TRBV28; j_call: TRBJ2-7; cdr3_aa: CASSLRQGNFHEQYF
clone_size: NA; cdr3_length: 16; v_call: TRBV25-1; j_call: TRBJ1-1; cdr3_aa: CASSELATGLNTEAFF
clone_size: NA; cdr3_length: 13; v_call: TRBV5-1; j_call: TRBJ1-4; cdr3_aa: CASSLGSGEKLFF
clone_size: NA; cdr3_length: 16; v_call: TRBV27; j_call: TRBJ2-1; cdr3_aa: CASSSLGGEAYNEQFF
clone_size: NA; cdr3_length: 19; v_call: TRBV4-2; j_call: TRBJ2-1; cdr3_aa: CASSQGWRGRLAEDNEQFF
clone_size: NA; cdr3_length: 17; v_call: TRBV14; j_call: TRBJ2-4; cdr3_aa: CASSQAGGPLAKNIQYF
clone_size: NA; cdr3_length: 13; v_call: TRBV18; j_call: TRBJ1-2; cdr3_aa: CASSPDRDYGYTF
clone_size: NA; cdr3_length: 16; v_call: TRBV27; j_call: TRBJ2-3; cdr3_aa: CASSLRVAGGTDTQYF
clone_size: NA; cdr3_length: 17; v_call: TRBV5-1; j_call: TRBJ2-1; cdr3_aa: CASSFITGPDSYNEQFF